The 29 T cell receptor beta chains below all came from one sample that was sequenced in a study of cytomegalovirus exposure and HLA in healthy donors. Use of 60 Vbeta and 13 Jbeta primers characterized the PCR. The repertoire was sequenced with immunoSEQ multiplex PCR; TCRdb's copy has only in-frame clones and lacks some. The table has approximately 100,000 clones, about 75% seen once. Sample: PBMCs. These TCRs come from a man aged 55 to 69 in good health and CMV-seropositive.

The rearrangement joins TRBV12-5 to TRBJ2-1; 9 nucleotides agree with TRBD1. CDR3 length: 16 amino acids. Looked up from germline, CDR1 is LGHNT and CDR2 is FRNRAP. J lost 7 bases, V lost 6 bases, and 13 bases had no gene match. CDR3: CASGKGRDRATNEQFF. The CDR3 DNA follows: TGTGCTAGTGGGAAGGGCCGGGACAGGGCAACGAATGAGCAGTTCTTC. The full variable domain, completed using reference TRBV12-5 and TRBJ2-1, is DARVTQTPRHKVTEMGQEVTMRCQPILGHNTVFWYRQTMMQGLELLAYFRNRAPLDDSGMPKDRFSAEMPDATLATLKIQPSEPRDSAVYFCASGKGRDRATNEQFFGPGTRLTVL.

The chain employs TRBV4-1 and TRBJ2-3; TRBD2 aligns across 12 bases. V shed 1 base, J shed 6 bases, and the junction held 8 bases outside the gene matches. This CDR3 is 17 amino acids long. Per the germline V gene, CDR1 is MGHRA and CDR2 is YSYEKL. CDR3 nucleotide sequence: TGCGCCAGCAGCCAAGTATGGGCTAGCGGGGGGGATGATACGCAGTATTTT. Residues: CASSQVWASGGDDTQYF.

The V gene is TRBV4-1, the J gene TRBJ2-1; TRBD2 might be the D (7 bases). V lost 4 bases and J lost 7, with 17 bases in between. CDR1 is MGHRA, CDR2 YSYEKL, per germline. The CDR3 is made up of 15 amino acids. CDR3 residues: CASSPEGGAFNEQFF. CDR3 sequence (DNA): TGCGCCAGCAGCCCTGAGGGGGGGGCCTTTAATGAGCAGTTCTTC.

The gene calls are TRBV6-5 and TRBJ2-7, with 8 positions matching TRBD1. Germline CDR1 and CDR2: MNHEY and SVGAGI. This CDR3 region has 16 residues. Trimming at V came to 5 bases and at J to 1 base, leaving 10 bases not matched to a gene. Written as DNA, the CDR3 is TGTGCCAGCAGTAACTTGGGGACAGGTTCGTCCTACGAGCAGTACTTC. This encodes CASSNLGTGSSYEQYF.

The rearrangement uses TRBV27 and TRBJ1-5; a possible D gene is TRBD1 (5 bases). Trimming shortened V by 2 bases and J by 4 bases, and 12 bases separated the two germline ends. The germline CDR1 and CDR2 sequences are MNHEY and SMNVEV (reference sequence). The CDR3 has 15 amino acids. The CDR3 DNA reads TGTGCCAGCAGTTTAGAAGCAGGGCCAAATCAGCCCCAGCATTTT. Amino acids: CASSLEAGPNQPQHF.

This clone was counted at least ten times. At one end the junction does not follow the germline gene, possibly because of a read error. CDR3 sequence: CASRQVHNQPQHF. CDR3 DNA: TGTGCAAGCAGGCAGGTCCACAATCAGCCCCAGCATTTT. The chain has TRBV2 and TRBJ1-5; D gene unclear. Germline CDR1 SNHLY, CDR2 FYNNEI. The CDR3 contains 13 residues.

This chain uses TRBV5-1 with TRBJ1-6, with 7 nucleotides matching TRBD1. Germline V gene data show CDR1 as SGHRS and CDR2 as YFSETQ. The CDR3 spans 14 residues. The V gene end was trimmed by 4 bases and the J gene end by 8 bases; junction bases not matched to a gene: 6. The CDR3 loop reads CASSNDREDSPLHF. CDR3 DNA sequence: TGCGCCAGCAGCAATGACAGGGAGGATTCACCCCTCCACTTT.

The V and J genes are TRBV12-5 and TRBJ2-1; D is ambiguous. This CDR3 has 14 amino acids. CDR1 and CDR2 from the germline V gene are LGHNT and FRNRAP. Deletions cut 0 bases from V and 6 bases from J, with 9 bases between. The CDR3 is CASGLVPNINEQFF. DNA of the CDR3: TGTGCTAGTGGTTTGGTCCCCAACATCAATGAGCAGTTCTTC.

The rearrangement links TRBV25-1 to TRBJ1-5, with D tentatively TRBD1 (6 bases). Per the germline V gene, CDR1 is MGHDK and CDR2 is SYGVNS. The CDR3 has 16 amino acids. Between the trimmed V and J ends, which lost 4 bases and 2 bases, there was a span of 15 bases. CDR3 in DNA: TGTGCCAGCAGTGGGATACAGGGCTACGGCAATCAGCCCCAGCATTTT. As protein: CASSGIQGYGNQPQHF.

The chain joins TRBV5-5 to TRBJ2-1; TRBD2 agrees at 7 bases. Germline V gene sequence: CDR1 SGHKS, CDR2 YYEKEE (reference sequence). The CDR3 is 15 residues long. Trimming cost V 0 bases and J 7 bases; bases outside gene matches: 7. CDR3 in amino acids: CASSLDGLGYNEQFF. DNA for the CDR3: TGTGCCAGCAGCTTGGACGGACTAGGGTATAATGAGCAGTTCTTC. Full variable domain (outside the CDR3, taken from reference TRBV5-5 and TRBJ2-1): DAGVTQSPTHLIKTRGQQVTLRCSPISGHKSVSWYQQVLGQGPQFIFQYYEKEERGRGNFPDRFSARQFPNYSSELNVNALLLGDSALYLCASSLDGLGYNEQFFGPGTRLTVL.

CDR3 sequence: CASSSGTTTNEKLFF. CDR3 sequence (DNA): TGTGCCAGTAGTTCGGGGACAACAACTAATGAAAAACTGTTTTTT. The V and J genes are TRBV19 and TRBJ1-4; D possibly corresponds to TRBD1 (6 bases). Germline CDR1 is LNHDA and CDR2 is SQIVND (reference sequence). This CDR3 has 15 amino acids. With 5 bases removed from V and 0 bases from J, the gap between germline ends came to 10 bases.

The rearrangement uses TRBV7-2 and TRBJ2-4; the match to TRBD1 covers 8 bases. Trimming took 4 bases from V and 5 from J; bases not matched to a gene: 1. This CDR3 is 13 amino acids long. Germline V gene data show CDR1 as SGHTA and CDR2 as FQGNSA. CDR3: CASSSGGENIQYF. The CDR3 DNA reads as TGTGCCAGCAGCTCAGGGGGCGAAAACATTCAGTACTTC.

This chain uses TRBV28 with TRBJ2-7, with 9 bases lining up with TRBD1. Germline-derived CDR1 and CDR2 are MDHEN and SYDVKM. The CDR3 consists of 13 residues. V shed 3 bases, J shed 5 bases, and the junction held 2 bases outside the gene matches. The CDR3 sequence: CASSFRDRDEQYF. The CDR3 DNA sequence: TGTGCCAGCAGTTTTAGGGACAGGGACGAGCAGTACTTC.

The J gene is TRBJ2-3, the V gene TRBV5-1; D remains unclear. Per the germline V gene, CDR1 is SGHRS and CDR2 is YFSETQ. The CDR3 runs to 13 residues. Trimming cost V 4 bases and J 1 base, with 7 bases left between them. The CDR3 DNA sequence: TGCGCCAGCAGCCGATCGGGCACAGATACGCAGTATTTT. Protein product: CASSRSGTDTQYF.

This clone came up a few times. This sequence joins TRBV6-4 and TRBJ2-1; 9 nucleotides line up with TRBD2. The CDR3 is 15 residues long. V lost 5 bases and J lost 7; bases outside the gene matches: 9. Germline V gives CDR1 MRHNA, CDR2 SNTAGT. Written as DNA, the CDR3 is TGTGCCAGCAGTAGTAGTAGCGGGGGCGGGAATGAGCAGTTCTTC. The encoded protein is CASSSSSGGGNEQFF.

The CDR3 nucleotides read TGTGCCATCAGTGATTTTACAGGGGGCCAGGGTGGCTACACCTTC. Translation gives CAISDFTGGQGGYTF. The J gene is TRBJ1-2, the V gene TRBV10-3, with 9 bases aligning to TRBD1. The CDR3 sequence is 15 residues long. CDR1 and CDR2 (germline): ENHRY, SYGVKD. The trim removed 3 bases at V and 7 bases at J, leaving 9 bases unmatched.

The count of this clone is one. V gene TRBV6-4 combines with J gene TRBJ2-5; no clear D. The V gene lost 2 bases and the J gene lost 5 bases, with 15 bases spanning the gap. The CDR3 is 15 amino acids. Per the germline V gene, CDR1 is MRHNA and CDR2 is SNTAGT. The CDR3 nucleotides read TGTGCCAGCAGTGACCTGGCTAGTTCAAGGGAGACCCAGTACTTC. Translated, it gives CASSDLASSRETQYF.

The V call is TRBV10-1, the J call TRBJ2-7; no clear D. Germline CDR1 WNHNN, CDR2 SYGVQD (reference sequence). The CDR3 is 13 amino acids. Trimming cost V 0 bases and J 6 bases, with 9 bases left between them. CDR3 sequence (DNA): TGCGCCAGCAGTGAGTCATATTCGGGCGAGCAGTACTTC. Translated: CASSESYSGEQYF.

This clone was seen only once. This sequence joins TRBV28 and TRBJ1-1; 11 bases are shared with TRBD1. V lost 8 bases and J lost 5; bases outside the gene matches: 7. The CDR3 totals 14 residues. Germline-derived CDR1 and CDR2 are MDHEN and SYDVKM. In DNA form, the CDR3 reads TGTGCCAGCCAAGGACAGGGGGCGAGGACTGAAGCTTTCTTT. It specifies CASQGQGARTEAFF.

The chain couples TRBV19 to TRBJ2-2; 9 positions agree with TRBD1. V shed 6 bases and J 5 bases; nucleotides not matched to a gene: 4. The CDR3 is 14 amino acids. Germline-derived CDR1 and CDR2 are LNHDA and SQIVND (reference sequence). DNA of the CDR3: TGTGCCAGTAGAAGGGACAGGGAAACCGGGGAGCTGTTTTTT. It specifies CASRRDRETGELFF.

This clone has more than one count but fewer than ten. This chain joins TRBV6-5 and TRBJ1-1, with no clear D. Deletions cut 5 bases from V and 0 bases from J, with 10 bases between. Germline values: CDR1 MNHEY, CDR2 SVGAGI. The CDR3 length is 14 residues. CDR3 coding DNA: TGTGCCAGCAGTCCACGAGAGATGAACACTGAAGCTTTCTTT. Translation: CASSPREMNTEAFF.

The chain couples TRBV6-5 to TRBJ2-3; D perhaps matches TRBD2 (7 bases). Per germline, CDR1 MNHEY and CDR2 SVGAGI. The CDR3 is made up of 15 amino acids. The V end was cut by 0 bases, the J end by 5 bases, with 12 bases between. CDR3 protein: CASSYSGGAGDTQYF. In DNA form, the CDR3 reads TGTGCCAGCAGTTACTCGGGGGGGGCGGGAGATACGCAGTATTTT.

This clone was observed a single time. This sequence joins TRBV5-1 and TRBJ2-1; TRBD2 matches 7 bases. CDR1 is SGHRS, CDR2 YFSETQ, per germline. The trim removed 1 base at V and 10 bases at J, leaving 14 bases unmatched. The CDR3 totals 16 residues. The CDR3 DNA sequence: TGCGCCAGCAGCTTGATGGGACTAACCCCCCTTGGGGAGCAGTTCTTC. Protein product: CASSLMGLTPLGEQFF.

The chain is built from TRBV29-1 and TRBJ2-2; D may be TRBD2 (5 bases). This CDR3 is built from 13 residues. Trimming removed 5 bases at V and 5 bases at J, with 12 bases between. Germline V gives CDR1 SQVTM, CDR2 ANQGSEA. The CDR3 DNA is TGCAGCGTTCGAGGAGGCGGGACCGGGGAGCTGTTTTTT. Amino acids: CSVRGGGTGELFF.

This clone was detected only once. This chain joins TRBV15 and TRBJ1-3, with 7 bases aligning to TRBD1. Per the germline V gene, CDR1 is LNHNV and CDR2 is YYDKDF (reference sequence). This CDR3 contains 13 residues. J was trimmed by 4 bases and V by 3 bases; bases with no gene match: 0. DNA of the CDR3: TGTGCCACCAGCAGGACAGGGGGAAACACCATATATTTT. Encoded protein: CATSRTGGNTIYF.

The V gene is TRBV7-2, the J gene TRBJ1-2; 7 nucleotides match TRBD1. This CDR3 has 13 residues. J was trimmed by 7 bases and V by 1 base; bases with no gene match: 3. Per the germline V gene, CDR1 is SGHTA and CDR2 is FQGNSA. CDR3 DNA: TGTGCCAGCAGCTTAGGACAGGGAAGTGGCTACACCTTC. This encodes CASSLGQGSGYTF.

This chain joins TRBV9 and TRBJ1-5, with D uncertain. The germline gives CDR1 SGDLS, CDR2 YYNGEE. The CDR3 runs 16 residues. V dropped 0 bases and J dropped 0 bases, with 10 bases sitting between them. The CDR3 DNA follows: TGTGCCAGCAGCGTAGGGGCGGGCGTTAGCAATCAGCCCCAGCATTTT. Amino acids: CASSVGAGVSNQPQHF.

The gene calls are TRBV15 and TRBJ1-5; maybe TRBD1 (5 bases). This CDR3 spans 13 amino acids. In germline, CDR1 is LNHNV, CDR2 YYDKDF (reference sequence). V dropped 5 bases and J dropped 9 bases, with 14 bases sitting between them. The CDR3, as DNA: TGTGCCACCAGCGACAGTTTCCTTCGGCCCCAGCATTTT. Its translation: CATSDSFLRPQHF. The full variable domain, with the rest looked up from reference TRBV15 and TRBJ1-5, is DAMVIQNPRYQVTQFGKPVTLSCSQTLNHNVMYWYQQKSSQAPKLLFHYYDKDFNNEADTPDNFQSRRPNTSFCFLDIRSPGLGDTAMYLCATSDSFLRPQHFGDGTRLSIL.

The chain carries TRBV7-7 and TRBJ2-5; D remains ambiguous. Germline V CDR1 and CDR2: SSHAT, FNYEAQ (reference sequence). This CDR3 contains 15 residues. V gave up 4 bases and J gave up 5 bases, with 17 bases separating them. CDR3 bases: TGTGCCAGCAGCTACCGTGTGGGCCGCATGGAGACCCAGTACTTC. As protein: CASSYRVGRMETQYF.